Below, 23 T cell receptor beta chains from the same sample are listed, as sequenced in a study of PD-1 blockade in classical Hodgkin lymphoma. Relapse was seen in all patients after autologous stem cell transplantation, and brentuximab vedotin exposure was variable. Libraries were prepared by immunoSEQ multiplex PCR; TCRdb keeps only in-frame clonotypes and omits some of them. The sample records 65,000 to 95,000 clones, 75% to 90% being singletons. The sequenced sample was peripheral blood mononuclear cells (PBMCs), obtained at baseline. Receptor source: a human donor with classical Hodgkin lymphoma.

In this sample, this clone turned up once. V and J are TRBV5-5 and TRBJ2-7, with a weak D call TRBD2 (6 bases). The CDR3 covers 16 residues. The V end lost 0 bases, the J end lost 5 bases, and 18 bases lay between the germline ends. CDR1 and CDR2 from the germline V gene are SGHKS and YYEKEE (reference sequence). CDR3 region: CASSLALLAGGNEQYF. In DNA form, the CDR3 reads TGTGCCAGCAGCTTGGCCTTGCTGGCAGGAGGGAACGAGCAGTACTTC.

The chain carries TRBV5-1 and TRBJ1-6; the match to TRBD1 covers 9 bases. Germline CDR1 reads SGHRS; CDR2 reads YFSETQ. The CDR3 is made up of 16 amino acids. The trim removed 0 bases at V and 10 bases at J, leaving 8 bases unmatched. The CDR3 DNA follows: TGCGCCAGCAGCTTGGCCTCCGGGACAGGGAACTCACCCCTCCACTTT. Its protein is CASSLASGTGNSPLHF.

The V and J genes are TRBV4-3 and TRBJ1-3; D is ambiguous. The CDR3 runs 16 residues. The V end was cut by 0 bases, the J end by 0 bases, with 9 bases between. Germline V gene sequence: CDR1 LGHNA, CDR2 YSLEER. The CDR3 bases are TGCGCCAGCAGCCAAGATCGGGTGGACTCTGGAAACACCATATATTTT. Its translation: CASSQDRVDSGNTIYF.

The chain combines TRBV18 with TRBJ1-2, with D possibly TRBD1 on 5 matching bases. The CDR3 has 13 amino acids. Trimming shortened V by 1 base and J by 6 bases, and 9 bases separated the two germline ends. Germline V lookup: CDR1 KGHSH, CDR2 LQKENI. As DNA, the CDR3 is TGTGCCAGCTCACCACAGGCAGGGCATGGCTACACCTTC. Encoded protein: CASSPQAGHGYTF.

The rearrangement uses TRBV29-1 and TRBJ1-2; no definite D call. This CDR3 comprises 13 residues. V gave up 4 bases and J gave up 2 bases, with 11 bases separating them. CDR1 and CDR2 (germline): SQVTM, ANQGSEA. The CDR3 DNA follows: TGCAGCGTTGGACCCCGCGAGAACTATGGCTACACCTTC. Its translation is CSVGPRENYGYTF.

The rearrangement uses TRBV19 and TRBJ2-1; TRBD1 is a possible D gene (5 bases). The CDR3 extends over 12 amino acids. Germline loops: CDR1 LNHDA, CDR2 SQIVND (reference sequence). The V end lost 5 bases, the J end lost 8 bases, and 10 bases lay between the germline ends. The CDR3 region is CASSDGAYEQFF. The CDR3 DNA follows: TGTGCCAGTAGTGATGGGGCCTATGAGCAGTTCTTC.

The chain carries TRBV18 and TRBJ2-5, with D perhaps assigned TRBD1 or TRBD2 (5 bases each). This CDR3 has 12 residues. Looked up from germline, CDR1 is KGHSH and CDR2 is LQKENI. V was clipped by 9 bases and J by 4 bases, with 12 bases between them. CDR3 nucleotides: TGTGCCAGTAGAGGGGATCCAGAGACCCAGTACTTC. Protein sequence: CASRGDPETQYF.

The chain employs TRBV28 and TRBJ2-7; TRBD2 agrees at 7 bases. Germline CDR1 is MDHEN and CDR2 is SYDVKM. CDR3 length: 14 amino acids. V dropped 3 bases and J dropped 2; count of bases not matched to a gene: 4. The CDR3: CASSLAGETYEQYF. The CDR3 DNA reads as TGTGCCAGCAGTTTGGCGGGAGAGACCTACGAGCAGTACTTC.

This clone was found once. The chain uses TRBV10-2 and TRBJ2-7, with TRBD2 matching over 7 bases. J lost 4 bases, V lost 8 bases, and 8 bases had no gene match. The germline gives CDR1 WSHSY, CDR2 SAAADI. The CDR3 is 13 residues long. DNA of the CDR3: TGCGCCAGCGCTGGGGCGGGAGTATACGAGCAGTACTTC. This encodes CASAGAGVYEQYF.

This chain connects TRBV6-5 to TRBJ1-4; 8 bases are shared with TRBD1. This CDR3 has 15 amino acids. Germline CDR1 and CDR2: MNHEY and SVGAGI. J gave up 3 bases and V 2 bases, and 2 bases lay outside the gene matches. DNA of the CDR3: TGTGCCAGCAGTTACACGACAGGGGCTAATGAAAAACTGTTTTTT. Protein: CASSYTTGANEKLFF.

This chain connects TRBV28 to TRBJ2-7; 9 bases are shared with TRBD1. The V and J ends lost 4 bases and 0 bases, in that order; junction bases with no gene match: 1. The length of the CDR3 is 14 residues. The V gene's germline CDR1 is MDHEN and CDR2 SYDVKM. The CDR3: CASSWTGASYEQYF. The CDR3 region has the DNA TGTGCCAGCAGTTGGACAGGGGCCTCCTACGAGCAGTACTTC.

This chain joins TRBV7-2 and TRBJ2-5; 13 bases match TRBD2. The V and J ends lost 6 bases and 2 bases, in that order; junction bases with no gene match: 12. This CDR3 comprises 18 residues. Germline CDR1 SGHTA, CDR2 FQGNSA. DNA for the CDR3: TGTGCCAGCAGACCGGGACTAGCGGGACCTCTACTACAAGAGACCCAGTACTTC. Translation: CASRPGLAGPLLQETQYF. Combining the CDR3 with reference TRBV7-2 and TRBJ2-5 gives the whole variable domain GAGVSQSPSNKVTEKGKDVELRCDPISGHTALYWYRQSLGQGLEFLIYFQGNSAPDKSGLPSDRFSAERTGGSVSTLTIQRTQQEDSAVYLCASRPGLAGPLLQETQYFGPGTRLLVL.

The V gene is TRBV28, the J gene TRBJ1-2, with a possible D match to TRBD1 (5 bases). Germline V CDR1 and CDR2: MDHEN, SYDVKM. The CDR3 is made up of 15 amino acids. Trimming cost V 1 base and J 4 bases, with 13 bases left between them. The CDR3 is CASSLSYRTTYGYTF. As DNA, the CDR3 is TGTGCCAGCAGTTTATCCTACAGGACCACCTATGGCTACACCTTC.

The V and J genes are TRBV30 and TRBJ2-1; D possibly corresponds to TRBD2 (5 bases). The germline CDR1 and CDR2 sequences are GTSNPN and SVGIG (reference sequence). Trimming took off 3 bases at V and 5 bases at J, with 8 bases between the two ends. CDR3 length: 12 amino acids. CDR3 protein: CAWSGENNEQFF. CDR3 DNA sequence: TGTGCCTGGAGCGGGGAGAACAATGAGCAGTTCTTC.

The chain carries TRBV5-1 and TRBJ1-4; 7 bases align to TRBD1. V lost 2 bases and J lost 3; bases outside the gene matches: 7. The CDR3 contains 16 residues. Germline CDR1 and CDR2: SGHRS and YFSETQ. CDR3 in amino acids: CASSLRRTGPNEKLFF. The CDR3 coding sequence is TGCGCCAGCAGCTTACGTCGGACAGGACCTAATGAAAAACTGTTTTTT.

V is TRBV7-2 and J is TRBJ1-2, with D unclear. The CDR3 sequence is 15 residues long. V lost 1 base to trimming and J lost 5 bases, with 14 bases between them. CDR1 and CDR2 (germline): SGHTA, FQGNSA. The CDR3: CASSLGGEGRYGYTF. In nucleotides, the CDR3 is TGTGCCAGCAGCTTAGGGGGTGAGGGCCGGTATGGCTACACCTTC.

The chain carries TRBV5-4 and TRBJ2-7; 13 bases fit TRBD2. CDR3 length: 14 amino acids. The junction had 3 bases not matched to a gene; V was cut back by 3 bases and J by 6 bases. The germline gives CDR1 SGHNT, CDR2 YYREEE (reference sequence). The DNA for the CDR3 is TGTGCCAGCAGCTCGGGACTAGCGGGACCCGAGCAGTACTTC. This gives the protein CASSSGLAGPEQYF.

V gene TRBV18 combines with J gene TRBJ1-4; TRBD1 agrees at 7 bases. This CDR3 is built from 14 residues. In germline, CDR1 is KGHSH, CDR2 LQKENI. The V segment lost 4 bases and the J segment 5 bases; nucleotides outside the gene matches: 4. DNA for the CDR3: TGTGCCAGCTCACTCGGACAGGAAAATGAAAAACTGTTTTTT. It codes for CASSLGQENEKLFF.

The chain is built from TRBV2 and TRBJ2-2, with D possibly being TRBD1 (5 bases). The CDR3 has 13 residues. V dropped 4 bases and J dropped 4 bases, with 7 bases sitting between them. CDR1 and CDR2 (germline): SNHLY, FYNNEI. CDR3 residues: CASSAQGTGELFF. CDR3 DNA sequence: TGTGCCAGCAGTGCGCAGGGCACCGGGGAGCTGTTTTTT.

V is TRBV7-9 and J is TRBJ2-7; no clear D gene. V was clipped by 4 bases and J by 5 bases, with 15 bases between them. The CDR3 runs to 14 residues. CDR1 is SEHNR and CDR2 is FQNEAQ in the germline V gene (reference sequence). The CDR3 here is CASSSQEGGNEQYF. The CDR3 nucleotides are TGTGCCAGCAGCTCCCAAGAAGGTGGGAACGAGCAGTACTTC.

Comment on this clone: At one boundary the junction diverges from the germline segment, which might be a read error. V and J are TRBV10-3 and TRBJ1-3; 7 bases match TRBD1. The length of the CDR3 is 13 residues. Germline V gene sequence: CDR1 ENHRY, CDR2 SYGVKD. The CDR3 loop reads CAMSGTAGNTIYF. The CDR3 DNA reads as TGTGCCATGAGTGGGACAGCTGGAAACACCATATATTTT.

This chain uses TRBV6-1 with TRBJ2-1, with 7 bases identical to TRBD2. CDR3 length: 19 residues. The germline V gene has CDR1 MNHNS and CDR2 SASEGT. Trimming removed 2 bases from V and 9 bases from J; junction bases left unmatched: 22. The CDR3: CASSERRGLLWEGPVEQFF. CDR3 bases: TGTGCCAGCAGTGAAAGGCGTGGGTTGTTGTGGGAGGGCCCGGTTGAGCAGTTCTTC.

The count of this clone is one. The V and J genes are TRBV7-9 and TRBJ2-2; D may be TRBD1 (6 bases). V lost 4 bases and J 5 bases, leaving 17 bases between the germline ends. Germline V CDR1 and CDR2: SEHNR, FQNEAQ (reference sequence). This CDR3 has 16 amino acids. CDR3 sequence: CASSSTQTGRTGELFF. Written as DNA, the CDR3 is TGTGCCAGCAGCTCTACTCAGACAGGACGGACCGGGGAGCTGTTTTTT.